These 20 T cell receptor beta chains originate from one sample sequenced in a study of healthy donors' naive CD4 and CD8 T cells. TCR libraries were built from roughly 0.5 ug of total RNA by linear amplification. TCRdb fed the reads into MiXCR, producing one record per CDR3 protein. The sample shows 150,000 to 200,000 distinct CDR3 sequences, about 74% of them seen only once. Sample: naive CD4+ and CD8+ T cells sorted from blood, pooled from several donors. The receptors were sampled from a pool of human donors in good health; the sample pools cells from several healthy donors.

V is TRBV10-3 and J is TRBJ2-1; D not resolved. The CDR3 is 14 amino acids. The V end lost 8 bases, the J end lost 0 bases, and 11 bases lay between the germline ends. Per germline, CDR1 ENHRY and CDR2 SYGVKD. Here the CDR3 reads CAIQLGSSYNEQFF. CDR3 nucleotide sequence: TGTGCCATCCAGCTGGGTAGCTCCTACAATGAGCAGTTCTTC.

Comment on this clonotype: One end of the junction does not line up with germline, which may come from a read error. This chain uses TRBV19 with TRBJ2-2; a weak D match, TRBD2 (6 bases). The CDR3 extends over 14 amino acids. Per the germline V gene, CDR1 is LNHDA and CDR2 is SQIVND (reference sequence). CDR3: CASSTRQNTGGLFF. In DNA, the CDR3 is TGTGCCAGTAGTACCCGACAGAACACCGGGGGGCTGTTTTTT.

The rearrangement uses TRBV19 and TRBJ2-2, with D perhaps matching TRBD2 (6 bases). The germline V gene encodes CDR1 LNHDA and CDR2 SQIVND (reference sequence). V was shortened by 10 bases and J by 2 bases, with 14 bases between the two germline ends. The CDR3 has 14 residues. CDR3 amino acids: CATFREINTGELFF. The CDR3 DNA follows: TGTGCCACGTTTCGGGAGATTAACACCGGGGAGCTGTTTTTT.

The chain recombines TRBV27 with TRBJ2-3, with a tentative D call TRBD2 (5 bases). CDR3 length: 16 residues. Germline CDR1 MNHEY, CDR2 SMNVEV (reference sequence). The germline V and J ends were trimmed by 9 bases and 2 bases, with 21 bases remaining between them. In DNA form, the CDR3 reads TGTGCCAGTCGAGAGGGAAGTAGGCAAGACACAGATACGCAGTATTTT. As protein: CASREGSRQDTDTQYF.

This chain joins TRBV29-1 and TRBJ1-5; 12 nucleotides line up with TRBD1. The V segment lost 0 bases and the J segment 2 bases; nucleotides outside the gene matches: 2. Germline V lookup: CDR1 SQVTM, CDR2 ANQGSEA. This CDR3 has 16 amino acids. The CDR3 DNA reads as TGCAGCGTTGAAGATGGGACAGGGGGCGGCAATCAGCCCCAGCATTTT. It codes for CSVEDGTGGGNQPQHF.

V is TRBV27 and J is TRBJ2-6; D gene uncertain. In germline, CDR1 is MNHEY, CDR2 SMNVEV (reference sequence). The CDR3 is 15 residues long. The V end lost 0 bases, the J end lost 0 bases, and 3 bases lay between the germline ends. Here the CDR3 DNA reads TGTGCCAGCAGTTTATCAAGCTCTGGGGCCAACGTCCTGACTTTC. Its translation: CASSLSSSGANVLTF.

The chain is built from TRBV6-1 and TRBJ2-3; TRBD2 agrees at 8 bases. From germline, CDR1 is MNHNS and CDR2 SASEGT. The CDR3 spans 15 residues. The trim removed 1 base at V and 4 bases at J, leaving 4 bases unmatched. CDR3 region: CASSEGRGGADTQYF. The CDR3 nucleotides are TGTGCCAGCAGTGAAGGTCGGGGGGGCGCAGATACGCAGTATTTT.

This clonotype was detected once. The rearrangement uses TRBV29-1 and TRBJ2-7, with D perhaps matching TRBD1 (6 bases). CDR3 size: 14 residues. The ends were cut back, 6 bases at V and 6 bases at J, with 21 bases in the middle. The V gene's germline CDR1 is SQVTM and CDR2 ANQGSEA. The CDR3 DNA follows: TGCAGCGTCGCCACAGGGTCCGGGATTCTCGAGCAGTACTTC. Translated, it gives CSVATGSGILEQYF.

The V call is TRBV19, the J call TRBJ1-2; 10 bases align to TRBD1. CDR1 and CDR2 (germline): LNHDA, SQIVND (reference sequence). The CDR3 extends over 15 amino acids. Unmatched junction bases numbered 9, after V lost 4 bases and J lost 7 bases. CDR3 nucleotides: TGTGCCAGTAGTAAACCGGGACAGGGGTTATTTGGCTACACCTTC. It yields the protein CASSKPGQGLFGYTF. The entire variable domain, with the rest obtained from reference TRBV19 and TRBJ1-2, is as follows: DGGITQSPKYLFRKEGQNVTLSCEQNLNHDAMYWYRQDPGQGLRLIYYSQIVNDFQKGDIAEGYSVSREKKESFPLTVTSAQKNPTAFYLCASSKPGQGLFGYTFGSGTRLTVV.

In regard to this clonotype: The junction shows a germline mismatch at one end, possibly a read error. The genes are TRBV6-2 or TRBV6-3 and TRBJ1-2, with D unclear. The germline CDR1 and CDR2 sequences are MNHEY and SVGEGT. The CDR3 is made up of 11 amino acids. This CDR3 reads CASKVDYGYTF. CDR3 in DNA: TGTGCCAGCAAAGTAGACTATGGTTACACCTTC.

The V gene is TRBV5-6, the J gene TRBJ2-7, with 10 bases that match TRBD1. There are 15 residues in the CDR3. Germline-derived CDR1 and CDR2 are SGHDT and YYEEEE. The junction had 9 bases not matched to a gene; V was cut back by 1 base and J by 8 bases. The CDR3 DNA follows: TGTGCCAGCAGCTTGACGGGACAGGGGTGGGAGAAGCAGTACTTC. Encoded protein: CASSLTGQGWEKQYF.

The chain employs TRBV29-1 and TRBJ2-5; tentatively, D is TRBD1 (6 bases). V was clipped by 7 bases and J by 5 bases, with 20 bases between them. Germline V gives CDR1 SQVTM, CDR2 ANQGSEA. CDR3 length: 14 residues. Here the CDR3 reads CSAANHRARETQYF. The CDR3 DNA follows: TGCAGCGCTGCCAATCACAGGGCTAGGGAGACCCAGTACTTC.

The chain recombines TRBV4-3 with TRBJ2-5; TRBD2 agrees at 11 bases. The junction had 2 bases not matched to a gene; V was cut back by 0 bases and J by 5 bases. CDR1 is LGHNA, CDR2 YSLEER, per germline. This CDR3 is 15 amino acids long. This CDR3 is CASSQDLAGGETQYF. The CDR3 DNA is TGCGCCAGCAGCCAAGATTTAGCGGGAGGGGAGACCCAGTACTTC.

This sequence joins TRBV30 and TRBJ2-2; a weak D match, TRBD2 (5 bases). Germline lookup yields CDR1 GTSNPN and CDR2 SVGIG (reference sequence). The CDR3 consists of 14 residues. Trimming cost V 5 bases and J 5 bases, with 15 bases left between them. CDR3 residues: CAWDTSFRTGELFF. The CDR3 nucleotides read TGTGCCTGGGATACTAGTTTTAGGACCGGGGAGCTGTTTTTT.

The rearrangement joins TRBV4-3 to TRBJ1-1; no clear D gene. Germline V CDR1 and CDR2: LGHNA, YSLEER. The CDR3 spans 13 residues. V was trimmed by 0 bases and J by 0 bases, leaving 2 bases between them. The CDR3 DNA reads TGCGCCAGCAGCCAAGAAATGAACACTGAAGCTTTCTTT. This gives the protein CASSQEMNTEAFF.

The chain links TRBV6-5 to TRBJ1-2; D ambiguous. The CDR3 runs 12 residues. Germline-derived CDR1 and CDR2 are MNHEY and SVGAGI. The germline V and J ends were trimmed by 5 bases and 5 bases, with 9 bases remaining between them. For the CDR3, the DNA is TGTGCCAGCAGTCAGACCCGATATGGCTACACCTTC. Translated: CASSQTRYGYTF.

The chain joins TRBV29-1 to TRBJ2-3, with D possibly being TRBD1 or TRBD2 (5 bases each). Trimming shortened V by 7 bases and J by 2 bases, and 10 bases separated the two germline ends. The length of the CDR3 is 12 residues. The germline V gene encodes CDR1 SQVTM and CDR2 ANQGSEA. The DNA of the CDR3 is TGCAGCGCCGGGACCATCACAGATACGCAGTATTTT. This encodes CSAGTITDTQYF.

This clonotype was seen more than once but under ten times. The chain uses TRBV6-5 and TRBJ2-2; 7 nucleotides match TRBD2. The germline V gene encodes CDR1 MNHEY and CDR2 SVGAGI. This CDR3 region has 16 residues. Germline trimming cut 6 bases from V and 0 bases from J; bases unmatched to any gene: 7. In nucleotides, the CDR3 is TGTGCCAGCAGACGCCCTAGCGGCGCGAACACCGGGGAGCTGTTTTTT. Its protein is CASRRPSGANTGELFF.

The rearrangement links TRBV29-1 to TRBJ2-7; D might be TRBD1 (6 bases). V was clipped by 7 bases and J by 2 bases, with 15 bases between them. The CDR3 runs 13 residues. In germline, CDR1 is SQVTM, CDR2 ANQGSEA. Here the CDR3 DNA reads TGCAGCGCTATGACAGGAACGACCTACGAGCAGTACTTC. Protein product: CSAMTGTTYEQYF.

V and J are TRBV5-6 and TRBJ2-1; no reliable D call. Germline V gene data show CDR1 as SGHDT and CDR2 as YYEEEE. The ends were cut back, 7 bases at V and 7 bases at J, with 12 bases in the middle. This CDR3 has 12 amino acids. CDR3 protein: CASRTLGNEQFF. As DNA, the CDR3 is TGTGCCAGCCGGACCCTGGGTAATGAGCAGTTCTTC.